Described below is a single T cell receptor (beta chain) sequence and its context. The sample's time point: patch test 1, 2 weeks after DPC sensitization. As to treatment: therapeutic diphenylcyclopropenone sensitization with weekly scalp DPC. This record belongs to a study of human T cells and chemical hapten exposure. It was the library that attached unique molecular identifiers to individual cDNA molecules. Using its own MiXCR run on the RACE reads, TCRdb lists one record per CDR3 protein. The profile shows fewer than 400,000 distinct CDR3 sequences, around 7% of them singletons. The CDR3 is made up of 17 amino acids. V shed 10 bases and J shed 0 bases, with 24 bases lying between them.

The sample in question was whole blood, obtained in connection with sensitization to the hapten diphenylcyclopropenone (DPC). This receptor was taken from a woman aged 18-35 years with alopecia areata. Some clones in this sample may be carry-over from other donors' samples. V gene TRBV12-3 or TRBV12-4 combines with J gene TRBJ1-2; no firm D call. The CDR3 DNA reads as TGTGCCACCCTGGGAGCGACGGATTATCCTCCTAACTATGGCTACACCTTC. The encoded protein is CATLGATDYPPNYGYTF.